This is a list of T cell receptor beta chains from one sample in a study of beta chain features in type 1 diabetes. Clones were sequenced by immunoSEQ multiplex PCR, and TCRdb holds only the in-frame ones, with some missing. Of about 650,000 clones listed, roughly 12% are singletons. The sequenced sample consisted of naive CD4+ T cells from blood. The receptors shown here come from a man between 25 and 39 years old with type 1 diabetes. CDR3s include the opening cysteine and the closing phenylalanine or tryptophan. D genes are given only for firm matches. Not all rows give a size; the values are once, few, many and, for expanded clones, a class.

TRBJ1-4 | TRBV2 | - | - | 16 | TGTGCCAGCAGTGACGGCAGTGGGGCGACTAATGAAAAACTGTTTTTT | CASSDGSGATNEKLFF
TRBJ1-2 | TRBV4-3 | TRBD1 | - | 14 | TGCGCCAGCAGCCAAGCCGGGACAGCCTATGGCTACACCTTC | CASSQAGTAYGYTF
TRBJ2-7 | TRBV28 | - | few | 11 | TGTGCCAGCAGTTCCCTTTACGAGCAGTACTTC | CASSSLYEQYF
TRBJ1-2 | TRBV19 | TRBD1 | few | 14 | TGTGCCAGTAGTAGTGACAGGGGAGCTTATGGCTACACCTTC | CASSSDRGAYGYTF
TRBJ1-2 | TRBV6-6 | - | - | 14 | TGTGCCAGCAGTTACTCCCATGGAAACTATGGCTACACCTTC | CASSYSHGNYGYTF
TRBJ2-1 | TRBV4-1 | TRBD2 | few | 18 | TGCGCCAGCAGCCAAGATCTACTAGCGGCAAATTCCTACAATGAGCAGTTCTTC | CASSQDLLAANSYNEQFF
TRBJ1-6 | TRBV28 | TRBD1 | few | 13 | TGTGCGACAGGGGAAGGCTATAATTCACCCCTCCACTTT | CATGEGYNSPLHF
TRBJ1-2 | TRBV14 | - | - | 12 | TGTGCCAGCAGCCCCGGGAACTATGGCTACACCTTC | CASSPGNYGYTF
TRBJ2-5 | TRBV23-1 | - | - | 17 | TGCGCCAGCAGTCAACGTTCGGGGTGGGACCACCAAGAGACCCAGTACTTC | CASSQRSGWDHQETQYF
TRBJ2-7 | TRBV19 | TRBD1 | few | 14 | TGTGCCAGTAGTTCAAGGGGCACAGGGGTCGAGCAGTACTTC | CASSSRGTGVEQYF
TRBJ1-6 | TRBV5-8 | TRBD1 | few | 15 | TGTGCCAGCAGACCTTGGACAGGGGGCTCATCACCCCTCCACTTT | CASRPWTGGSSPLHF
TRBJ2-6 | TRBV7-2 | - | few | 15 | TGTGCCAGCAGCTTAGTGAACTCTGGGGCCAACGTCCTGACTTTC | CASSLVNSGANVLTF
TRBJ2-3 | TRBV5-1 | - | few | 16 | TGCGCCAGCAGCTTGGCGAGTAGCGGAAGCACAGATACGCAGTATTTT | CASSLASSGSTDTQYF
TRBJ2-1 | TRBV4-2 | TRBD2 | few | 16 | TGTGCCAGCAGCCAAGACCTAGCGGGGGGGTACAATGAGCAGTTCTTC | CASSQDLAGGYNEQFF
TRBJ2-7 | TRBV5-1 | TRBD1 | - | 14 | TGCGCCAGCAGCCCAGGGGGATTTGACTACGAGCAGTACTTC | CASSPGGFDYEQYF
TRBJ1-5 | TRBV6-5 | TRBD1 | - | 15 | TGTGCCAGCAGGACAGGGGGCTTGAGCAATCAGCCCCAGCATTTT | CASRTGGLSNQPQHF
TRBJ1-4 | TRBV7-9 | - | - | 16 | TGTGCCAGCAGCCGATCTTGGGGACAATCTGAAGAAAAACTGTTTTTT | CASSRSWGQSEEKLFF